This T cell receptor (beta chain) was retrieved from a study of blood T cell repertoires in COVID-19. Repertoires were generated with immunoSEQ multiplex PCR, while TCRdb's copy carries only in-frame clones and drops some. The data show approximately 97,000 clones, 81% seen once. This CDR3 has 13 residues. Germline V lookup: CDR1 MDHEN, CDR2 SYDVKM. V shed 8 bases and J shed 8 bases, with 18 bases lying between them. The sample consisted of peripheral blood. This chain uses TRBV28 with TRBJ1-2, with D maybe TRBD1 (6 bases). The receptor comes from a man aged 60 to 75 with acute or convalescent COVID-19. The CDR3 region has the DNA TGTGCCAGCGGGGCGCCAGGGGTGAGCGGCTACACCTTC. Its protein product is CASGAPGVSGYTF.